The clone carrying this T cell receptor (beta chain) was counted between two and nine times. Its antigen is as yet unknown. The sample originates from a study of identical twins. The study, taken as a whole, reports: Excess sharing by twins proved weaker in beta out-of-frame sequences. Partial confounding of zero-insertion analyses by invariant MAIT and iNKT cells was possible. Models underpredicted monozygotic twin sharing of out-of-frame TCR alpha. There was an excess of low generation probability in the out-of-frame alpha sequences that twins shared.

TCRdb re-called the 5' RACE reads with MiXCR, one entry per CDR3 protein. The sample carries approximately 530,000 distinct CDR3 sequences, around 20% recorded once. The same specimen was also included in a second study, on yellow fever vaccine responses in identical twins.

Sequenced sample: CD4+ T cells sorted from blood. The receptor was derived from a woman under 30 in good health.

CDR3 loop: CASSRGQGVRSQPQHF. The CDR3 DNA reads TGTGCCAGCAGCAGGGGACAGGGGGTTCGTAGTCAGCCCCAGCATTTT. J is TRBJ1-5 and V is TRBV6-1; 11 bases agree with TRBD1. The V gene's germline CDR1 is MNHNS and CDR2 SASEGT. With 6 bases clipped from V and 6 bases from J, the junction kept 10 bases outside the gene matches. The CDR3 loop spans 16 amino acids.